This passage covers 32 T cell receptor beta chains from one sample sequenced in a study of blood T cell repertoires in COVID-19. Profiling relied on immunoSEQ multiplex PCR, and the TCRdb table lists in-frame clones only, not all of them. The sample shows under 55,000 clones, more than 75% of them seen only once. Input material: PBMCs or T cells enriched from blood (not recorded which). The receptor set was obtained from a woman aged 45-59 years with acute COVID-19.

The chain carries TRBV4-2 and TRBJ2-3; TRBD2 matches at 9 bases. Germline V gene lookup returns CDR1 LGHNA and CDR2 YNFKEQ. V lost 6 bases, J lost 5 bases, and 12 bases stayed unmatched. The CDR3 runs to 16 residues. CDR3 loop: CASRTQGGGAKDTQYF. For the CDR3, the DNA is TGTGCCAGCAGAACACAGGGCGGGGGGGCCAAAGATACGCAGTATTTT.

A few counts support this clone. This rearrangement joins TRBV5-1 to TRBJ2-3; TRBD1 is a possible D gene (6 bases). V was clipped by 2 bases and J by 1 base, with 11 bases between them. This CDR3 comprises 15 residues. Germline CDR1 is SGHRS and CDR2 is YFSETQ. CDR3 bases: TGCGCCAGCAGCTTAAACAGGGTCGGCACAGATACGCAGTATTTT. This codes for CASSLNRVGTDTQYF.

The table lists this clone with a count of one. This chain uses TRBV7-9 with TRBJ2-3; 9 bases are a match to TRBD2. CDR1 is SEHNR, CDR2 FQNEAQ, per germline (reference sequence). CDR3 size: 14 residues. The ends lost 9 bases at V and 2 bases at J; junction bases unmatched: 6. In nucleotides, the CDR3 is TGTGCCAGTTTAGCGGGGGCGTACACAGATACGCAGTATTTT. This sequence encodes CASLAGAYTDTQYF.

The chain carries TRBV10-1 and TRBJ1-1; D not certain. V was shortened by 3 bases and J by 3 bases, with 8 bases between the two germline ends. From germline, CDR1 is WNHNN and CDR2 SYGVQD (reference sequence). CDR3 length: 13 amino acids. CDR3 residues: CASSEEVHTEAFF. CDR3 nucleotide sequence: TGCGCCAGCAGTGAAGAGGTTCACACTGAAGCTTTCTTT.

The chain joins TRBV18 to TRBJ1-1; D is undetermined. The germline V gene has CDR1 KGHSH and CDR2 LQKENI. The V gene lost 6 bases and the J gene lost 6 bases, with 17 bases spanning the gap. The CDR3 has 14 residues. The CDR3 protein is CASSLRTTGAEAFF. CDR3 sequence (DNA): TGTGCCAGCTCTCTTCGGACTACGGGAGCTGAAGCTTTCTTT.

This clone was found once. The rearrangement links TRBV3-1 (or the pseudogene TRBV3-2) to TRBJ2-7; 10 bases fit TRBD1. Germline V gives CDR1 LGHDT, CDR2 YNNKEL (reference sequence). The CDR3 has 15 residues. The V and J ends lost 2 bases and 3 bases, in that order; junction bases with no gene match: 4. The CDR3 loop reads CASSQPRDRGYEQYF. The CDR3 bases are TGTGCCAGCAGCCAACCCCGGGACAGGGGCTACGAGCAGTACTTC.

The chain recombines TRBV6-5 with TRBJ2-7; weak D call: TRBD1 (6 bases). Germline lookup yields CDR1 MNHEY and CDR2 SVGAGI. This CDR3 comprises 13 residues. Trimming stripped 6 bases from V and 4 bases from J, with 13 bases between. Written as DNA, the CDR3 is TGTGCCAGCAGGGCTACAGGGAAATACGAGCAGTACTTC. It translates to CASRATGKYEQYF.

The J gene is TRBJ1-2, the V gene TRBV6-5, with TRBD1 identical over 9 bases. Germline CDR1 is MNHEY and CDR2 is SVGAGI. This CDR3 spans 15 amino acids. Trimming cost V 6 bases and J 0 bases; bases outside gene matches: 5. The CDR3 coding sequence is TGTGCCAGCAGGCCGGGACAGGGAACTAACTATGGCTACACCTTC. Translated, it gives CASRPGQGTNYGYTF.

This clone was seen only a few times. The rearrangement links TRBV5-1 to TRBJ2-7, with D perhaps matching TRBD1 (7 bases). Germline CDR1 SGHRS, CDR2 YFSETQ. V shed 3 bases and J shed 3 bases, with 10 bases lying between them. This CDR3 is 13 amino acids long. The CDR3 sequence: CASSSGGSYEQYF. In nucleotides, the CDR3 is TGCGCCAGCAGCTCAGGGGGGAGCTACGAGCAGTACTTC.

Worth noting for this clone: Relative to the germline gene, one junction end is altered; a read error may explain this. The V gene is TRBV7-7, the J gene TRBJ2-5; 8 bases are a match to TRBD2. CDR1 and CDR2 from the germline V gene are SSHAT and FNYEAQ (reference sequence). The length of the CDR3 is 17 residues. CDR3 sequence (DNA): TGTGCTAGCAGCTTAGGGGGGATAGCGGGGCCCCAAGAGACCCAGTACTTC. Translating gives CASSLGGIAGPQETQYF.

CDR3 region: CASSVTSGQIYEQYF. The CDR3 DNA follows: TGTGCCAGCAGCGTAACCTCCGGACAGATCTACGAGCAGTACTTC. The chain links TRBV7-2 to TRBJ2-7; D possibly corresponds to TRBD1 (6 bases). The CDR3 has 15 amino acids. Germline V CDR1 and CDR2: SGHTA, FQGNSA. V was cut by 5 bases and J by 3 bases, with 17 bases left in between.

The genes are TRBV30 and TRBJ1-1, with 7 bases fitting TRBD1. This CDR3 has 14 amino acids. Germline CDR1 reads GTSNPN; CDR2 reads SVGIG (reference sequence). With V trimmed by 0 bases and J by 4 bases, 5 bases remained unmatched. The CDR3 loop is CAWSVLQGSTEAFF. Here the CDR3 DNA reads TGTGCCTGGAGTGTTTTACAGGGGAGCACTGAAGCTTTCTTT.

J is TRBJ1-2 and V is TRBV3-1 (or the pseudogene TRBV3-2), with a weak D call TRBD1 (5 bases). V lost 3 bases, J lost 10 bases, and 21 bases lay in between. The germline V gene has CDR1 LGHDT and CDR2 YNNKEL (reference sequence). The CDR3 extends over 15 amino acids. This CDR3 reads CASSHPQAGKFDYTF. The CDR3 DNA is TGTGCCAGCAGCCACCCCCAGGCAGGGAAGTTCGACTACACCTTC.

The chain uses TRBV6-6 and TRBJ1-2; D may be TRBD1 (5 bases). The CDR3 has 15 amino acids. Germline assignment: CDR1 MNHNY and CDR2 SVGAGI (reference sequence). V dropped 2 bases and J dropped 7 bases, with 17 bases sitting between them. The CDR3 coding sequence is TGTGCCAGCAGTTACGCGGGGCAAAGCTGGGGTGGCTACACCTTC. Translation gives CASSYAGQSWGGYTF.

The chain is built from TRBV9 and TRBJ2-2; possibly TRBD1 for D (6 bases). The V gene's germline CDR1 is SGDLS and CDR2 YYNGEE. CDR3 length: 15 residues. V was clipped by 4 bases and J by 3 bases, with 13 bases between them. CDR3 amino acids: CASSPWDTYTGELFF. As DNA, the CDR3 is TGTGCCAGCAGCCCCTGGGACACCTACACCGGGGAGCTGTTTTTT.

The V and J genes are TRBV14 and TRBJ1-3; 7 nucleotides line up with TRBD1. Trimming removed 4 bases from V and 6 bases from J; junction bases left unmatched: 9. Germline CDR1 SGHDN, CDR2 FVKESK. This CDR3 comprises 15 residues. The CDR3 DNA reads as TGTGCCAGCAGCCCGAACAGGGGATTTGTAAACACCATATATTTT. Protein sequence: CASSPNRGFVNTIYF.

The chain uses TRBV7-3 and TRBJ2-1; 7 bases are a match to TRBD2. This CDR3 has 15 amino acids. Germline lookup yields CDR1 SGHTA and CDR2 FQGTGA. V was clipped by 5 bases and J by 2 bases; unmatched bases: 6. The DNA of the CDR3 is TGTGCCAGCAGCCGGCAGCTAGCGGCCTACAATGAGCAGTTCTTC. Protein: CASSRQLAAYNEQFF.

This chain links TRBV27 with TRBJ2-3, with D perhaps matching TRBD2 (6 bases). This CDR3 comprises 15 residues. Germline lookup yields CDR1 MNHEY and CDR2 SMNVEV (reference sequence). Trimming removed 3 bases at V and 2 bases at J, with 12 bases between. For the CDR3, the DNA is TGTGCCAGCAGTTTCTTGGCGGGGCCCACAGATACGCAGTATTTT. Amino acids: CASSFLAGPTDTQYF.

The rearrangement uses TRBV24-1 and TRBJ2-1, with TRBD1 matching over 11 bases. This CDR3 contains 15 residues. Germline CDR1 KGHDR, CDR2 SFDVKD. V lost 9 bases to trimming and J lost 5 bases; unmatched junction nucleotides: 8. This CDR3 is CATRSRGQGDNEQFF. As DNA, the CDR3 is TGTGCCACCCGTTCTCGGGGACAGGGGGACAATGAGCAGTTCTTC.

The chain employs TRBV4-2 and TRBJ2-2; 10 bases align to TRBD1. V shed 3 bases, J shed 6 bases, and the junction held 7 bases outside the gene matches. Germline V gene sequence: CDR1 LGHNA, CDR2 YNFKEQ. The CDR3 has 16 amino acids. In DNA, the CDR3 is TGTGCCAGCAGCCACGCGGGACAGGGGTTTCCCGGGGAGCTGTTTTTT. Amino acid sequence: CASSHAGQGFPGELFF.

This clone was seen just once. The chain couples TRBV9 to TRBJ2-3, with no clear D. V lost 0 bases, J lost 2 bases, and 4 bases lay in between. Germline V gives CDR1 SGDLS, CDR2 YYNGEE. The CDR3 sequence is 13 residues long. CDR3 sequence (DNA): TGTGCCAGCAGCGTAGGCTACACAGATACGCAGTATTTT. Residues: CASSVGYTDTQYF.

J is TRBJ1-2 and V is TRBV6-1; a possible D gene is TRBD1 (6 bases). Per the germline V gene, CDR1 is MNHNS and CDR2 is SASEGT. With 0 bases removed from V and 5 bases from J, the gap between germline ends came to 13 bases. The CDR3 runs 15 residues. For the CDR3, the DNA is TGTGCCAGCAGTGAAGCATCGGACAGATATTATGGCTACACCTTC. Protein: CASSEASDRYYGYTF.

The chain employs TRBV5-1 and TRBJ2-1, with 10 bases matching TRBD2. The length of the CDR3 is 14 residues. Germline CDR1 reads SGHRS; CDR2 reads YFSETQ. The V and J ends lost 0 bases and 10 bases, in that order; junction bases with no gene match: 4. CDR3 loop: CASSLAVLAGEQFF. DNA for the CDR3: TGCGCCAGCAGCTTGGCGGTACTAGCGGGGGAGCAGTTCTTC.

The CDR3 region is CASSNIDRRDRGANEQFF. In DNA form, the CDR3 reads TGCGCCAGCAGCAATATAGACCGACGGGACAGGGGGGCCAATGAGCAGTTCTTC. V gene TRBV4-1 combines with J gene TRBJ2-1; 11 nucleotides agree with TRBD1. Germline V gives CDR1 MGHRA, CDR2 YSYEKL. This CDR3 spans 18 amino acids. The V gene end was trimmed by 5 bases and the J gene end by 6 bases; junction bases not matched to a gene: 15.

The DNA for the CDR3 is TGTGCCAGCAGTTTCCTTGCTGGGAGGCGAGCTAACTATGGCTACACCTTC. Residues: CASSFLAGRRANYGYTF. The V call is TRBV28, the J call TRBJ1-2; D not resolved. V lost 3 bases to trimming and J lost 0 bases, with 17 bases between them. CDR1 is MDHEN and CDR2 is SYDVKM in the germline V gene. The CDR3 is 17 amino acids.

V usage is TRBV2 and J usage is TRBJ1-1, with D tentatively TRBD1 (6 bases). V was shortened by 6 bases and J by 11 bases, with 16 bases between the two germline ends. The CDR3 sequence is 12 residues long. The V gene's germline CDR1 is SNHLY and CDR2 FYNNEI. The CDR3 DNA reads as TGTGCCAGCAGCCATGACAGGTTGGAGGCTTTCTTT. As protein: CASSHDRLEAFF.

J is TRBJ1-6 and V is TRBV14, with D possibly being TRBD1 (6 bases). Trimming removed 4 bases at V and 7 bases at J, with 17 bases between. CDR3 length: 16 amino acids. The V gene's germline CDR1 is SGHDN and CDR2 FVKESK. The CDR3 DNA sequence: TGTGCCAGCAGCCCCACCCAGACAGGCCCCAATTCACCCCTCCACTTT. Translation gives CASSPTQTGPNSPLHF. Based on the CDR3 plus reference TRBV14 and TRBJ1-6, the full variable domain is EAGVTQFPSHSVIEKGQTVTLRCDPISGHDNLYWYRRVMGKEIKFLLHFVKESKQDESGMPNNRFLAERTGGTYSTLKVQPAELEDSGVYFCASSPTQTGPNSPLHFGNGTRLTVT.

V and J are TRBV6-1 and TRBJ2-3; 10 bases fit TRBD2. CDR1 is MNHNS, CDR2 SASEGT, per germline. V was pared by 2 bases and J by 2 bases, with 10 bases of the junction left unmatched. This CDR3 contains 18 residues. The CDR3 DNA follows: TGTGCCAGCAGTGAAAGGGCTAGCGGGGGCCCTTACACAGATACGCAGTATTTT. Translating gives CASSERASGGPYTDTQYF.

J is TRBJ1-3 and V is TRBV5-1, with 7 nucleotides matching TRBD1. CDR3 length equals 15 residues. The germline gives CDR1 SGHRS, CDR2 YFSETQ. V dropped 3 bases and J dropped 4; count of bases not matched to a gene: 7. CDR3 residues: CASSSTGTDGNTIYF. CDR3 nucleotide sequence: TGCGCCAGCAGCTCGACCGGGACAGACGGAAACACCATATATTTT.

This clone is a singleton in its sample. J is TRBJ1-1 and V is TRBV18; TRBD1 aligns across 9 bases. The V segment lost 4 bases and the J segment 4 bases; nucleotides outside the gene matches: 4. This CDR3 region has 14 residues. The germline CDR1 and CDR2 sequences are KGHSH and LQKENI. Written as DNA, the CDR3 is TGTGCCAGCTCACGGACGACAGGGGGCACTGAAGCTTTCTTT. This encodes CASSRTTGGTEAFF.

CDR3 nucleotides: TGTGCCAGCAGTCTACAGGGGGCGTCAGGGCAGCCCCAGCATTTT. It specifies CASSLQGASGQPQHF. The V call is TRBV2, the J call TRBJ1-5; 9 bases map to TRBD1. Germline CDR1 is SNHLY and CDR2 is FYNNEI. CDR3 length equals 15 residues. The ends lost 5 bases at V and 7 bases at J; junction bases unmatched: 9.

The rearrangement links TRBV2 to TRBJ2-7; 9 positions agree with TRBD1. The CDR3 has 14 residues. Trimming took 6 bases from V and 1 from J; bases not matched to a gene: 4. CDR1 and CDR2 from the germline V gene are SNHLY and FYNNEI. The CDR3 DNA sequence: TGTGCCAGCAGCGGGGACAGGGAGTCCTACGAGCAGTACTTC. Its protein is CASSGDRESYEQYF.